A selection of T cell receptor beta chains follows, all from one sample in a study of T-cell memory formation after mild COVID-19. One entry per CDR3 protein results from TCRdb running MiXCR on the 5' RACE reads. The table includes around 200,000 distinct CDR3 sequences, 20% to 25% detected once. What was sequenced was PBMCs or a T cell subset sorted from them (not recorded which). Receptor source: an adult woman who had mild COVID-19 (a few samples of this study predate the infection). Cell type and time point are not known. Each CDR3 is given with its conserved first and last residue. The order of the fields is J gene, clone size, D gene, V gene, CDR3 protein, CDR3 DNA. A D gene is named only where the DNA matches it firmly. A clone size is listed for some rows: how often the clone was seen (once, few, many), or a class if it is expanded.

J: TRBJ2-5
size: few
D: NA
V: TRBV19
CDR3: CASSNPPWGVSSEETQYF
DNA: TGTGCCAGTAGTAACCCCCCCTGGGGGGTATCGTCGGAAGAGACCCAGTACTTC

J: TRBJ2-1
size: NA
D: NA
V: TRBV2
CDR3: CASSEWVTGAYNEQFF
DNA: TGTGCCAGCAGTGAGTGGGTAACAGGCGCCTACAATGAGCAGTTCTTC

J: TRBJ2-2
size: few
D: NA
V: TRBV12-3/TRBV12-4
CDR3: CASSPGGGNTGELFF
DNA: TGTGCCAGCAGCCCTGGTGGGGGGAACACCGGGGAGCTGTTTTTT

J: TRBJ1-2
size: NA
D: NA
V: TRBV11-2
CDR3: CASSLDVSDYGYTF
DNA: TGTGCCAGCAGCTTAGATGTGAGCGACTATGGCTACACCTTC

J: TRBJ2-2
size: NA
D: TRBD2
V: TRBV7-9
CDR3: CASSLVLAGENTWELFF
DNA: TGTGCCAGCAGCTTGGTACTAGCGGGGGAGAACACCTGGGAGCTGTTTTTT

J: TRBJ2-7
size: NA
D: TRBD2
V: TRBV7-9
CDR3: CASSRTSGVGEQYF
DNA: TGTGCCAGCAGCCGGACTAGCGGGGTCGGGGAGCAGTACTTC

J: TRBJ2-7
size: few
D: TRBD2
V: TRBV11-2
CDR3: CASSSPGLAGGLGYEQYF
DNA: TGTGCCAGCAGCTCACCGGGACTAGCGGGAGGTCTGGGCTACGAGCAGTACTTC

J: TRBJ1-1
size: NA
D: NA
V: TRBV6-5
CDR3: CASSGFMNTEAFF
DNA: TGTGCCAGCAGCGGATTCATGAACACTGAAGCTTTCTTT

J: TRBJ1-2
size: NA
D: TRBD1
V: TRBV4-1
CDR3: CASSDRGYGYTF
DNA: TGCGCCAGCAGTGACAGGGGCTATGGCTACACCTTC

J: TRBJ2-7
size: NA
D: TRBD2
V: TRBV19
CDR3: CASSLGLAGGAFEQYF
DNA: TGTGCCAGTAGTCTAGGACTAGCGGGAGGGGCCTTCGAGCAGTACTTC

J: TRBJ2-7
size: NA
D: NA
V: TRBV7-2
CDR3: CASSYTGDEQYF
DNA: TGTGCCAGCAGCTACACAGGTGACGAGCAGTACTTC

J: TRBJ1-2
size: NA
D: NA
V: TRBV5-1
CDR3: CASREGRGVSGYTF
DNA: TGCGCCAGCAGAGAGGGTAGGGGAGTCTCTGGCTACACCTTC

J: TRBJ2-1
size: NA
D: NA
V: TRBV15
CDR3: CATSNTLGHNERFF
DNA: TGTGCCACCAGCAATACACTAGGCCACAATGAGCGGTTCTTC

J: TRBJ1-6
size: NA
D: TRBD1
V: TRBV7-8
CDR3: CASSLPDRAGSPLHF
DNA: TGTGCCAGCAGCTTACCCGACAGGGCGGGGTCACCCCTCCACTTT

J: TRBJ2-5
size: NA
D: NA
V: TRBV29-1
CDR3: CSVEETEPTQYF
DNA: TGCAGCGTTGAAGAAACGGAACCTACCCAGTACTTC

J: TRBJ2-1
size: NA
D: TRBD2
V: TRBV4-2
CDR3: CASSPDGGSYNEQFF
DNA: TGTGCCAGCAGCCCAGACGGGGGGTCCTACAATGAGCAGTTCTTC

J: TRBJ1-3
size: few
D: TRBD1
V: TRBV15
CDR3: CATSKDRGRGNTIYF
DNA: TGTGCCACCAGCAAAGACAGGGGGCGAGGAAACACCATATATTTT

J: TRBJ2-7
size: NA
D: NA
V: TRBV7-6
CDR3: CASSLAGSEQYF
DNA: TGTGCCAGCAGCTTAGCCGGGAGCGAGCAGTACTTC

J: TRBJ2-3
size: NA
D: NA
V: TRBV7-8
CDR3: CASSLAGPSTDTQYF
DNA: TGTGCCAGCAGCTTAGCGGGGCCTAGCACAGATACGCAGTATTTT

J: TRBJ2-1
size: few
D: TRBD2
V: TRBV7-3
CDR3: CASSLRTSGSNEQFF
DNA: TGTGCCAGCAGCTTAAGGACTAGCGGGAGCAATGAGCAGTTCTTC

J: TRBJ2-2
size: NA
D: NA
V: TRBV9
CDR3: CASSASGLQGGELFF
DNA: TGTGCCAGCAGCGCCTCAGGACTGCAGGGCGGGGAGCTGTTTTTT

J: TRBJ2-1
size: NA
D: TRBD2
V: TRBV5-6
CDR3: CASSPGTSGRGEQFF
DNA: TGTGCCAGCAGCCCCGGGACTAGCGGGAGAGGGGAGCAGTTCTTC

J: TRBJ2-1
size: NA
D: NA
V: TRBV21-1
CDR3: CASSKEQGSGDYNEQFF
DNA: TGTGCCAGCAGCAAAGAACAGGGGTCAGGGGACTACAATGAGCAGTTCTTC

J: TRBJ1-6
size: NA
D: NA
V: TRBV6-5
CDR3: CASTWDILDNSPLHF
DNA: TGTGCCAGCACCTGGGACATCCTAGATAATTCACCCCTCCACTTT

J: TRBJ2-1
size: few
D: TRBD2
V: TRBV7-8
CDR3: CASSLARTSGGGGHSEQFF
DNA: TGTGCCAGCAGCTTAGCTAGGACTAGCGGAGGAGGTGGGCACAGTGAGCAGTTCTTC

J: TRBJ1-1
size: NA
D: NA
V: TRBV7-2
CDR3: CASRPGNGAHFGNTEAFF
DNA: TGTGCCAGCAGACCAGGGAATGGGGCCCATTTTGGGAACACTGAAGCTTTCTTT

J: TRBJ2-1
size: NA
D: NA
V: TRBV9
CDR3: CASSTPLGGNEQFF
DNA: TGTGCCAGCAGCACCCCATTGGGGGGAAATGAGCAGTTCTTC

J: TRBJ1-1
size: few
D: TRBD1
V: TRBV4-3
CDR3: CASSQGIRKDRGWGTEAFF
DNA: TGCGCCAGCAGTCAAGGCATCCGGAAGGACAGGGGTTGGGGCACTGAAGCTTTCTTT

J: TRBJ2-7
size: few
D: NA
V: TRBV7-6
CDR3: CASSLDVGGSYEQYF
DNA: TGTGCCAGCAGCTTAGACGTGGGCGGTTCCTACGAGCAGTACTTC

J: TRBJ2-7
size: NA
D: NA
V: TRBV12-3/TRBV12-4
CDR3: CASRGGHEQYF
DNA: TGTGCCAGCAGGGGAGGACACGAGCAGTACTTC

J: TRBJ2-7
size: NA
D: TRBD1
V: TRBV9
CDR3: CASSVGGDRAWEQYF
DNA: TGTGCCAGCAGCGTAGGAGGGGACAGGGCTTGGGAGCAGTACTTC

J: TRBJ2-5
size: few
D: TRBD2
V: TRBV4-2
CDR3: CASSQDLRGGTETQYF
DNA: TGTGCCAGCAGCCAAGATCTTCGGGGGGGCACAGAGACCCAGTACTTC

J: TRBJ2-1
size: few
D: NA
V: TRBV15
CDR3: CATSRDGGVGTLSSYNEQFF
DNA: TGTGCCACCAGCAGAGATGGAGGGGTCGGGACTCTGAGCTCCTACAATGAGCAGTTCTTC

J: TRBJ2-2
size: NA
D: TRBD1
V: TRBV7-6
CDR3: CASSPGTGRGELFF
DNA: TGTGCCAGCAGCCCCGGGACAGGGCGGGGGGAGCTGTTTTTT

J: TRBJ1-1
size: few
D: NA
V: TRBV14
CDR3: CASSQFRQSEAFF
DNA: TGTGCCAGCAGCCAATTCCGACAGTCTGAAGCTTTCTTT

J: TRBJ1-1
size: NA
D: NA
V: TRBV4-3
CDR3: CASSQEGQLNTEAFF
DNA: TGCGCCAGCAGCCAAGAGGGGCAGTTGAACACTGAAGCTTTCTTT

J: TRBJ1-6
size: few
D: TRBD1
V: TRBV9
CDR3: CASSGGERGLNSPLHF
DNA: TGTGCCAGCAGCGGAGGGGAGAGGGGGCTCAATTCACCCCTCCACTTT

J: TRBJ2-1
size: NA
D: NA
V: TRBV12-5
CDR3: CASGLVRGVEGRDNEQFF
DNA: TGTGCTAGTGGTTTGGTTAGGGGCGTCGAAGGGCGGGACAATGAGCAGTTCTTC

J: TRBJ2-1
size: NA
D: TRBD2
V: TRBV24-1
CDR3: CATSDGLAEFF
DNA: TGTGCCACCAGTGATGGACTAGCGGAGTTCTTC

J: TRBJ2-1
size: NA
D: NA
V: TRBV12-3/TRBV12-4
CDR3: CASTLAGPSGSYNEQFF
DNA: TGTGCCAGCACCCTAGCCGGGCCGTCGGGCTCCTACAATGAGCAGTTCTTC

J: TRBJ2-1
size: NA
D: TRBD2
V: TRBV4-2
CDR3: CASSPLGLATESSYNEQFF
DNA: TGTGCCAGCAGCCCACTGGGACTAGCGACCGAGAGCTCCTACAATGAGCAGTTCTTC

J: TRBJ2-7
size: NA
D: NA
V: TRBV18
CDR3: CASSPETGIPYEQYF
DNA: TGTGCCAGCTCACCGGAGACAGGTATACCCTACGAGCAGTACTTC

J: TRBJ1-1
size: few
D: NA
V: TRBV7-9
CDR3: CASSLVPVNTEAFF
DNA: TGTGCCAGCAGCTTAGTACCGGTTAACACTGAAGCTTTCTTT